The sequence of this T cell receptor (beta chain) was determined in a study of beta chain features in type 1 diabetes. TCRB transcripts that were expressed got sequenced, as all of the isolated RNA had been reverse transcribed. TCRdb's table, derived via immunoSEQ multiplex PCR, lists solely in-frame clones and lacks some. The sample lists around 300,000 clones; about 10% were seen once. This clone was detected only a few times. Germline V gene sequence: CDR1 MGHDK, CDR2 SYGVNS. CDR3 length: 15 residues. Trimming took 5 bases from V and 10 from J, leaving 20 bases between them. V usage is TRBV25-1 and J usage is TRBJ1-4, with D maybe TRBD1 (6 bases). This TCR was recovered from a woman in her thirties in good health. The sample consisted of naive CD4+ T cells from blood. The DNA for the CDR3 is TGTGCCAGCAGTTCCCCCGGACAGACCCGAGGAAAACTGTTTTTT. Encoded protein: CASSSPGQTRGKLFF.